The 23 T cell receptor beta chains below come from one sample, sequenced in a study of regulatory T cells in long-lasting Graves disease. TCR beta libraries were built with iRepertoire HTBI primers and Arm-PCR of CDR3 regions. TCRdb reanalysed the multiplex PCR reads using MiXCR and keeps one entry per CDR3 protein. This table has roughly 450,000 distinct CDR3 sequences, 20% to 25% appearing once. Time point meaning: persistent/refractory GD, antithyroid drugs over 5 years with positive TRAb. PBMC-derived RNA was used for the TCR library. Sequenced here: peripheral blood mononuclear cells (PBMCs), sampled when the disease was refractory, from a patient treated with antithyroid drugs. These receptors were taken from a female donor with Graves disease.

At least ten counts were recorded for this clonotype. The chain couples TRBV28 to TRBJ1-1; D is perhaps TRBD1 (6 bases). The CDR3 has 13 residues. Germline values: CDR1 MDHEN, CDR2 SYDVKM. Trimming pared 8 bases from V and 1 base from J, leaving 11 bases between. The CDR3 DNA sequence: TGTGCCAGCTATCGGGGGGCGAACACTGAAGCTTTCTTT. Translating it yields CASYRGANTEAFF.

This clonotype was counted between two and nine times. The CDR3 region is CASSQDMASGFPGNTIYF. The CDR3 nucleotides are TGTGCCAGCAGCCAAGATATGGCTAGTGGGTTCCCTGGAAACACCATATATTTT. V is TRBV3-1 and J is TRBJ1-3, with D unclear. Trimming pared 0 bases from V and 2 bases from J, leaving 17 bases between. The CDR3 contains 18 residues. Germline V gives CDR1 LGHDT, CDR2 YNNKEL (reference sequence).

The V call is TRBV20-1, the J call TRBJ1-1; a weak D match, TRBD1 (5 bases). Germline lookup yields CDR1 DFQATT and CDR2 SNEGSKA (reference sequence). The V gene lost 4 bases and the J gene lost 5 bases, with 11 bases spanning the gap. This CDR3 is built from 12 residues. CDR3 coding DNA: TGCAGTGCTATTGGGGAGGGGACTGAAGCTTTCTTT. This encodes CSAIGEGTEAFF.

The chain employs TRBV25-1 and TRBJ2-5; 7 nucleotides align to TRBD2. The V gene's germline CDR1 is MGHDK and CDR2 SYGVNS. The CDR3 is 14 residues long. J was trimmed by 4 bases and V by 0 bases; bases with no gene match: 2. The CDR3 DNA reads TGTGCCAGCAGTGAATATGGGGGGGTAGAGACCCAGTACTTC. Protein sequence: CASSEYGGVETQYF.

In this sample, this clonotype turned up many times. The chain has TRBV28 and TRBJ1-4; D is undetermined. Germline CDR1 MDHEN, CDR2 SYDVKM. The CDR3 consists of 13 residues. V was clipped by 1 base and J by 3 bases, with 3 bases between them. CDR3 DNA sequence: TGTGCCAGCAGTTTATTAGCTAATGAAAAACTGTTTTTT. This encodes CASSLLANEKLFF.

This clonotype appeared many times. This chain uses TRBV2 with TRBJ1-1; 8 positions match TRBD1. The germline gives CDR1 SNHLY, CDR2 FYNNEI. The length of the CDR3 is 14 residues. J gave up 4 bases and V 4 bases, and 5 bases lay outside the gene matches. The CDR3 here is CASSVQGGSTEAFF. The CDR3 DNA sequence: TGTGCCAGCAGTGTACAGGGGGGAAGCACTGAAGCTTTCTTT.

Many counts were recorded for this clonotype. The chain uses TRBV28 and TRBJ1-5; tentative D call: TRBD1 (5 bases). CDR1 and CDR2 (germline): MDHEN, SYDVKM. The ends were cut back, 5 bases at V and 5 bases at J, with 16 bases in the middle. The CDR3 consists of 15 residues. CDR3 region: CASSPDTDRDQPQHF. For the CDR3, the DNA is TGTGCCAGCAGTCCGGACACGGACCGCGATCAGCCCCAGCATTTT.

About this clonotype itself: With a much larger clone just one base away, this may be a read error. DNA for the CDR3: TGTGTCAGCATCCAAAACAGGAACTCTGGAAACACCATATATTTT. Translated: CVSIQNRNSGNTIYF. V and J are TRBV2 and TRBJ1-3, with a tentative D call TRBD1 (5 bases). From germline, CDR1 is SNHLY and CDR2 FYNNEI. The CDR3 consists of 15 residues.

This CDR3 is CASSRPLQGDRTEAFF. The DNA for the CDR3 is TGTGCCAGCAGCCGACCTCTTCAGGGGGATAGGACTGAAGCTTTCTTT. This chain links TRBV3-1 with TRBJ1-1, with 7 bases aligning to TRBD1. CDR1 and CDR2 from the germline V gene are LGHDT and YNNKEL (reference sequence). J was trimmed by 5 bases and V by 4 bases; bases with no gene match: 13. The CDR3 is made up of 16 amino acids.

The J gene is TRBJ1-5, the V gene TRBV19; 7 bases map to TRBD1. Looked up from germline, CDR1 is LNHDA and CDR2 is SQIVND (reference sequence). V lost 10 bases and J lost 0; bases outside the gene matches: 6. The CDR3 length is 14 residues. The CDR3 spells CATRTGFSNQPQHF. For the CDR3, the DNA is TGTGCCACAAGGACAGGATTTAGCAATCAGCCCCAGCATTTT.

This clonotype was counted a few times. The chain uses TRBV20-1 and TRBJ1-2; 7 bases map to TRBD1. J gave up 2 bases and V 3 bases, and 3 bases lay outside the gene matches. The germline gives CDR1 DFQATT, CDR2 SNEGSKA (reference sequence). This CDR3 spans 13 amino acids. The CDR3 coding sequence is TGCAGTGCTAGCCTGGACAGGAACTATGGCTACACCTTC. It is translated as CSASLDRNYGYTF.

The rearrangement uses TRBV28 and TRBJ2-7; weak D call: TRBD1 (5 bases). V lost 6 bases and J lost 5, with 14 bases in between. Germline V gene sequence: CDR1 MDHEN, CDR2 SYDVKM. The CDR3 runs to 13 residues. The CDR3 DNA sequence: TGTGCCAGCAGGCCAGGGTCGAAGAACGAGCAGTACTTC. This codes for CASRPGSKNEQYF.

The chain links TRBV20-1 to TRBJ1-1; possible D gene TRBD1, 5 bases. CDR3 length: 12 residues. Germline-derived CDR1 and CDR2 are DFQATT and SNEGSKA (reference sequence). Trimming cost V 6 bases and J 5 bases, with 13 bases left between them. The CDR3 is CSAARGETEAFF. CDR3 in DNA: TGCAGTGCCGCCCGGGGCGAGACTGAAGCTTTCTTT.

The chain is built from TRBV20-1 and TRBJ2-7; D perhaps matches TRBD2 (6 bases). The V gene's germline CDR1 is DFQATT and CDR2 SNEGSKA (reference sequence). There are 15 residues in the CDR3. The V end was cut by 1 base, the J end by 0 bases, with 13 bases between. CDR3 sequence reads: CSARGRGISSYEQYF. DNA for the CDR3: TGCAGTGCTAGAGGACGGGGGATCAGCTCCTACGAGCAGTACTTC.

This clonotype turned up a few times. The CDR3 sequence is CASGPLTVAQYF. CDR3 sequence (DNA): TGTGCCAGCGGCCCCCTGACGGTAGCGCAGTACTTC. The chain employs TRBV28 and TRBJ2-7; no clear D gene. Germline lookup yields CDR1 MDHEN and CDR2 SYDVKM. The V end was cut by 8 bases, the J end by 9 bases, with 17 bases between. The CDR3 sequence is 12 residues long. The entire variable domain, with the rest obtained from reference TRBV28 and TRBJ2-7, is as follows: DVKVTQSSRYLVKRTGEKVFLECVQDMDHENMFWYRQDPGLGLRLIYFSYDVKMKEKGDIPEGYSVSREKKERFSLILESASTNQTSMYLCASGPLTVAQYFGPGTRLTVT.

The chain employs TRBV6-1 and TRBJ2-5; 9 bases are a match to TRBD2. Germline V gene data show CDR1 as MNHNS and CDR2 as SASEGT. Losses at the gene ends were 6 bases for V and 2 bases for J; bases not matched to a gene: 13. The CDR3 is 17 amino acids. The CDR3 here is CASRHLPTSGLQETQYF. CDR3 DNA: TGTGCCAGCAGACACCTACCGACTAGCGGCCTACAAGAGACCCAGTACTTC.

The V gene is TRBV20-1, the J gene TRBJ2-3; the D gene is possibly TRBD2 (6 bases). CDR1 and CDR2 from the germline V gene are DFQATT and SNEGSKA (reference sequence). Trimming removed 3 bases from V and 3 bases from J, with 16 bases in between. This CDR3 region has 15 residues. The CDR3 sequence is CSASLSGLATDTQYF. In DNA form, the CDR3 reads TGCAGTGCTAGTTTGAGCGGGTTAGCGACAGATACGCAGTATTTT.

This clonotype was counted only a few times. This chain links TRBV13 with TRBJ1-2, with a weak D call TRBD1 (6 bases). V was pared by 2 bases and J by 5 bases, with 12 bases between. Germline V gene lookup returns CDR1 PRHDT and CDR2 FYEKMQ (reference sequence). The CDR3 consists of 14 residues. This chain's CDR3 is CASSLSGTRYGYTF. DNA of the CDR3: TGTGCCAGCAGCTTATCTGGGACAAGATATGGCTACACCTTC.

Turning to this clonotype: This may stem from a read error, because a much larger clone lies one nucleotide away. The chain combines TRBV6-1 with TRBJ1-5, with D unclear. Germline CDR1 is MNHNS and CDR2 is SASEGT. This CDR3 has 14 residues. Trimming left V 3 bases short and J 5 bases short, with 11 bases between. CDR3 sequence reads: CASSDPGIYQPQHF. Written as DNA, the CDR3 is TGTGCCAGCAGTGATCCGGGCATCTATCAGCCCCAGCATTTT.

This rearrangement joins TRBV30 to TRBJ1-2; 8 nucleotides match TRBD1. With V trimmed by 0 bases and J by 3 bases, 6 bases remained unmatched. Germline V gene sequence: CDR1 GTSNPN, CDR2 SVGIG (reference sequence). The CDR3 covers 15 residues. The CDR3 sequence is CAWSVDRAEYYGYTF. CDR3 nucleotides: TGTGCCTGGAGTGTGGACAGGGCGGAGTACTATGGCTACACCTTC. The complete variable domain, with remaining parts taken from reference TRBV30 and TRBJ1-2, reads SQTIHQWPATLVQPVGSPLSLECTVEGTSNPNLYWYRQAAGRGLQLLFYSVGIGQISSEVPQNLSASRPQDRQFILSSKKLLLSDSGFYLCAWSVDRAEYYGYTFGSGTRLTVV.

This clonotype was found many times. V is TRBV28 and J is TRBJ2-7, with D possibly being TRBD2 (6 bases). Germline V gene sequence: CDR1 MDHEN, CDR2 SYDVKM. Trimming shortened V by 6 bases and J by 3 bases, and 15 bases separated the two germline ends. CDR3 length: 14 amino acids. CDR3: CASSPDGTFYEQYF. For the CDR3, the DNA is TGTGCCAGCAGCCCCGACGGGACTTTCTACGAGCAGTACTTC.

As regards this clonotype: Because the CDR3 is missing its conserved closing phenylalanine or tryptophan, this is likely a read error. This rearrangement joins TRBV12-3 or TRBV12-4 to TRBJ2-2, with 7 bases aligning to TRBD2. With 5 bases clipped from V and 10 bases from J, the junction kept 7 bases outside the gene matches. This CDR3 region has 13 residues. CDR3 protein: CASSRMTSSELFS. In DNA, the CDR3 is TGTGCCAGCAGTCGGATGACTAGCTCGGAGCTGTTTTCT.

The V gene is TRBV20-1, the J gene TRBJ2-2; 10 bases fit TRBD2. Trimming at V came to 3 bases and at J to 5 bases, leaving 3 bases not matched to a gene. Germline V lookup: CDR1 DFQATT, CDR2 SNEGSKA (reference sequence). The CDR3 contains 14 residues. The CDR3, as DNA: TGCAGTGCTAGTCGTAGCGGGGGGACCGGGGAGCTGTTTTTT. It codes for CSASRSGGTGELFF.